Described below is a single T cell receptor beta chain sequence and its context. The antigen remains unidentified. This record comes from a study of graft-versus-host responses after intestinal transplantation. Overall study: Uniformly, recipients were administered anti-thymocyte globulin induction with subsequent tacrolimus and steroids for approximately three years.

Study outcomes and limitations: There were GvH clones found in recipient marrow, and some of them appeared first in ileum or blood.

Repertoires were generated with immunoSEQ multiplex PCR, while TCRdb's copy carries only in-frame clones and drops some. Of 75,000 to 95,000 clones in the sample, approximately 89% are singletons; the top ten hold 0.3% to 0.35%. Trimming took 6 bases from V and 6 from J, leaving 8 bases between them. There are 12 residues in the CDR3. Germline values: CDR1 MNHEY, CDR2 SMNVEV (reference sequence). The sequence came from a human donor who was the organ donor for an intestinal transplant. This chain joins TRBV27 and TRBJ2-2; D is unclear. The source material was unstimulated CD4+ T cells sorted from spleen or lymph node cells, sampled before transplant. The chain's CDR3 is CASRSLAGELFF. The CDR3, as DNA: TGTGCCAGCAGGTCACTGGCCGGGGAGCTGTTTTTT.